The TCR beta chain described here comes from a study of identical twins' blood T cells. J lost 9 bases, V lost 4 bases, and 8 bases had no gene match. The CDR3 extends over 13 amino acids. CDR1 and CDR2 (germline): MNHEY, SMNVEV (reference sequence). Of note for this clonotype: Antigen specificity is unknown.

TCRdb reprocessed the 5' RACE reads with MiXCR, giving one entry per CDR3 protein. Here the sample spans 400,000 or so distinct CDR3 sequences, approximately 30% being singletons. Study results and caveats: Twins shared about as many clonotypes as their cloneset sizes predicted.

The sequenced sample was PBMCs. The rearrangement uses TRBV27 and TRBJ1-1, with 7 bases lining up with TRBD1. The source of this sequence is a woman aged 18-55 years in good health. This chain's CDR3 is CASSSFRTGKAFF. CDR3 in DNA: TGTGCCAGCAGTTCTTTCAGGACAGGAAAAGCTTTCTTT.